The rows below give T cell receptor beta chains drawn from one sample of a study of T cells in Graves' hyperthyroidism and ophthalmopathy. TCRdb fed the multiplex PCR reads into MiXCR, producing one record per CDR3 protein. The data hold 300,000 to 400,000 distinct CDR3 sequences, with around a sixth observed a single time. Sequencing was carried out using blood. These receptors were collected from a woman aged 50 to 65 with Graves' hyperthyroidism. Both conserved end residues are part of each CDR3. Clone size is not always given. Where it is, it says once, few, many or a class for expanded clones.

TRBJ1-1	TRBV6-6	many	CASSYSPTYTEAFF
TRBJ2-2	TRBV5-1	.	CASSLAGRELFF
TRBJ2-3	TRBV2	.	CASSVSGTTDTQYF
TRBJ2-7	TRBV3-1	.	CASSQERAFWGRGHSYEQYF
TRBJ2-3	TRBV29-1	many	CSVGLTGRTDTQYF
TRBJ1-1	TRBV9	.	CASSVSGTVGPFLNTEAFF
TRBJ2-1	TRBV6-5	many	CASSTTDNEQFF
TRBJ2-1	TRBV20-1	.	CSARRLAVPPGDEQFF
TRBJ2-2	TRBV5-1	few	CASRGDRGLNTGELFF
TRBJ2-3	TRBV27	.	CASSFHRTLRTDTQYF
TRBJ2-3	TRBV3-1	many	CASSQASDTTDTQYF
TRBJ1-2	TRBV27	many	CASSLEGAPNYGYTF
TRBJ2-1	TRBV2	once	CASSRGDRVHNEQFF
TRBJ2-1	TRBV2	once	CASRPGKGTYNEQFF
TRBJ1-4	TRBV7-8	.	CASSVSPGQTPRTLNEKLFF
TRBJ2-3	TRBV5-1	few	CASSLGTVEATQYF
TRBJ1-1	TRBV7-6	.	CASRVGGENTEAFF
TRBJ1-4	TRBV30	many	CAWSVGTIRWTTNEKLFF
TRBJ2-1	TRBV7-2	many	CASSLAFGLAYNEQFF